This T cell receptor (beta chain) is drawn from a study of T cell responses to AZD1222 COVID-19 vaccine. At the level of the study: Investigators merged groups given second doses at roughly 4 or roughly 12 weeks.

Germline loops: CDR1 SEHNR, CDR2 FQNEAQ (reference sequence). The CDR3 has 15 residues. V lost 0 bases, J lost 7 bases, and 15 bases lay in between. About this clone: Its cognate antigen is unknown.

Clones were read by immunoSEQ multiplex PCR, and TCRdb kept only the in-frame ones, dropping some. The sample carries roughly 120,000 clones, around 81% recorded once. General study points: There were vaccine-associated CD4 TCRs across spike, dominant at 160-218 and 743-854.

The rearrangement links TRBV7-9 to TRBJ2-5, with D possibly TRBD2 on 5 matching bases. The sequence came from an adult in good health. The input for sequencing was peripheral blood, taken on day 0 of AZD1222 vaccination. CDR3 sequence reads: CASSLALGARATQYF. DNA of the CDR3: TGTGCCAGCAGCTTAGCGCTCGGAGCGAGGGCGACCCAGTACTTC.